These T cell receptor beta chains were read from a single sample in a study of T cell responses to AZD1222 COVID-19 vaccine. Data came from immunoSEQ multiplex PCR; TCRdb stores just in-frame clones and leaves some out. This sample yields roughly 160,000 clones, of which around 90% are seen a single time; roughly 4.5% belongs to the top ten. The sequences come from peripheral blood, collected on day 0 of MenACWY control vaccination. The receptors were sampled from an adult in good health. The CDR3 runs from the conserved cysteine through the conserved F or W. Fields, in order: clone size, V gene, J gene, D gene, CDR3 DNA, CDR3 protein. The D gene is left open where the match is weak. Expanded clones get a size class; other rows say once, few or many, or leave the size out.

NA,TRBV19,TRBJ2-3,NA,TGTGCCAGTTTCGGGGGATTGAGCACAGATACGCAGTATTTT,CASFGGLSTDTQYF
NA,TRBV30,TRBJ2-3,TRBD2,TGTGCCTGGGACCTTTTGGCGGGGGGCACAGATACGCAGTATTTT,CAWDLLAGGTDTQYF
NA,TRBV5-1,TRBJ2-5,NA,TGCGCCAGCAGCTTGGGGCCCTCCCAAGAGACCCAGTACTTC,CASSLGPSQETQYF
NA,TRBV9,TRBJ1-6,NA,TGTGCCAGCAGCGTCACAGGAGTTAATTCACCCCTCCACTTT,CASSVTGVNSPLHF
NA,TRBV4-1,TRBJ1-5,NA,TGCGCCAGCAGCCCCTTGGGCACAGTCAATCAGCCCCAGCATTTT,CASSPLGTVNQPQHF
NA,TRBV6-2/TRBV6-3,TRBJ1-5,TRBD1,TGTGCCAGCAGTTCCCGGGGCAGGGGGAACAATCAGCCCCAGCATTTT,CASSSRGRGNNQPQHF
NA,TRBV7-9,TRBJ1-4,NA,TGTGCCAGAACCGGGATTCTTAATGAAAAACTGTTTTTT,CARTGILNEKLFF
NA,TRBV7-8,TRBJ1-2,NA,TGTGCCAGCAGCTTACGACCCGAGAATGGCTACACCTTC,CASSLRPENGYTF
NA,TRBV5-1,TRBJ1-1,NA,TGCGCCAGCAACCGGGGACAGAACACTGAAGCTTTCTTT,CASNRGQNTEAFF
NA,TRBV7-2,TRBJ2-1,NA,TGTGCCAGCAGCTTAGTTGGAGACAATGAGCAGTTCTTC,CASSLVGDNEQFF
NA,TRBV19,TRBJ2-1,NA,TGTGCCAGTAGCATGAGACCGACGAGTTCCTACAATGAGCAGTTCTTC,CASSMRPTSSYNEQFF
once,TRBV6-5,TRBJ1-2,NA,TGTGCCGGTGGTGCCGGCAACTTTGAGGGCTACACCTTC,CAGGAGNFEGYTF
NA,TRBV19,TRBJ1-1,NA,TGTGCCAGTAGTATGGCGGGGGTAGGTCTAGAAGCTTTCTTT,CASSMAGVGLEAFF
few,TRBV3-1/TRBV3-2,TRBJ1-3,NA,TGTGCCAGCAGCCAAAATACAGGGACGGGAAACACCATATATTTT,CASSQNTGTGNTIYF
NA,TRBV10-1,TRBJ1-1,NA,TGCGCCAGCAGTGATGGGGGATACACTGAAGCTTTCTTT,CASSDGGYTEAFF
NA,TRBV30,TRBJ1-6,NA,TGTGCCTGGAGTAAAGACAAACCTAATTCACCCCTCCACTTT,CAWSKDKPNSPLHF
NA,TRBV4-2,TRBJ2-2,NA,TGTGCCAGCAGCCAAGAAGCTAGCGGGGAGCTGTTTTTT,CASSQEASGELFF
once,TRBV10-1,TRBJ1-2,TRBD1,TGCGCCAGCAGTGAATCCCCAGGGGGCATCGATGGCTACACCTTC,CASSESPGGIDGYTF
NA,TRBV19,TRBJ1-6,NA,TGTGCCAGTAGTATAGAATTAAAATGGGGTTCACCCCTCCACTTT,CASSIELKWGSPLHF
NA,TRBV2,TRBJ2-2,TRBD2,TGTGCCAGCAGCGAGAGCGGGAGGGCCTCCGGGGAGCTGTTTTTT,CASSESGRASGELFF
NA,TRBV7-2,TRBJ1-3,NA,TGTGCCAGCAGCTTAGGGGCTAGCTCTGGAAACACCATATATTTT,CASSLGASSGNTIYF
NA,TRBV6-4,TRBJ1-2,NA,TGTGCCAGCAGTGACTCGGCAGACTATGGCTACACCTTC,CASSDSADYGYTF
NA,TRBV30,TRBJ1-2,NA,TGTGCCTGGAGCAGAGGACGGAACTATGGCTACACCTTC,CAWSRGRNYGYTF
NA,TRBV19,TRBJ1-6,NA,TGTGCCAGTCGCAGCTTCGGACCGGGTAATTCACCCCTCCACTTT,CASRSFGPGNSPLHF
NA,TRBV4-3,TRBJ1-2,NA,TGCGCCAGCAGCCAGGGGACGGCGGACTATGGCTACACCTTC,CASSQGTADYGYTF
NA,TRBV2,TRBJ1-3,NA,TGTGCCAGCAGTTCGGAAGTCTACCGAGGAAACACCATATATTTT,CASSSEVYRGNTIYF
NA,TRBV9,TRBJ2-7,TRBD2,TGTGCCAGCAGCCTAGGAACGACTAGCGGGAGGCACGAGCAGTACTTC,CASSLGTTSGRHEQYF
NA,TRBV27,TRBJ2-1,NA,TGTGCCAGCAGTTTGGGGTGGGAGGCCTACAATGAGCAGTTCTTC,CASSLGWEAYNEQFF
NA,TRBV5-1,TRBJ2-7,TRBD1,TGCGCCAGCAGCGGGACAGGTCACTACGAGCAGTACTTC,CASSGTGHYEQYF
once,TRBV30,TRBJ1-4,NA,TGTGCCTGGAGTGTGTCAGGGATTGTGGAGGAAAAACTGTTTTTT,CAWSVSGIVEEKLFF
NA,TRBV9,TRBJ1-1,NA,TGTGCCAGCAGCGTAGCTGGGGGGGCTCCAAAAACGAACACTGAAGCTTTCTTT,CASSVAGGAPKTNTEAFF
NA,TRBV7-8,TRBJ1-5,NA,TGTGCCAGCAGTCCTATAGGGGGGATAGGGCAGCCCCAGCATTTT,CASSPIGGIGQPQHF
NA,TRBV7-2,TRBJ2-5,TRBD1,TGTGCCAGCAGCTTCGGCCCGGACAGGGGACTTGACCAGTACTTC,CASSFGPDRGLDQYF
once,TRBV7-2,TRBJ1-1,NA,TGTGCCAGCAGCCGCACTTGGTGGAACACTGAAGCTTTCTTT,CASSRTWWNTEAFF
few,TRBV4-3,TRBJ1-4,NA,TGCGCCAGCAGCCTCAACGAGGGAGTGGGGGAAAAACTGTTTTTT,CASSLNEGVGEKLFF
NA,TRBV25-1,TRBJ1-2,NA,TGTGCCAGCAGTGAATCTTCAGGGTGGAGTGGCTACACCTTC,CASSESSGWSGYTF
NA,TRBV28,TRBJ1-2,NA,TGTGCCAGCAGTCGGACAGCCTATGGCTACACCTTC,CASSRTAYGYTF
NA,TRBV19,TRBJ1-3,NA,TGTGCCAGTAGTACTACCTTAGGAGGAAACACCATATATTTT,CASSTTLGGNTIYF
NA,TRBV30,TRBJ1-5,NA,TGTGCCTGGGCCGACAGTATTAATCAGCCCCAGCATTTT,CAWADSINQPQHF
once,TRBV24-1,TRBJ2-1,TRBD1,TGTGCCACCGGGACAGAGGGTCATTACAATGAGCAGTTCTTC,CATGTEGHYNEQFF
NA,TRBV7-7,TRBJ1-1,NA,TGTGCTAGCAGCTTAGCCCCGAACACTGAAGCTTTCTTT,CASSLAPNTEAFF
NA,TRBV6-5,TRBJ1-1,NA,TGTGCCAGCAGTTACGGTACGTCTGAAGCTTTCTTT,CASSYGTSEAFF
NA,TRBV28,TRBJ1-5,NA,TGTGCCAGCAGACTGGGTGTCGGTGGTCAGCCCCAGCATTTT,CASRLGVGGQPQHF
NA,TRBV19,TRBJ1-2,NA,TGTGCCAGTAGTATAGGAGGGGCAGCAGAAGGCTATGGCTACACCTTC,CASSIGGAAEGYGYTF
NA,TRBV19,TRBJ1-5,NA,TGTGCCAGTAGCGAAGGGGGGGGTCAGCCCCAGCATTTT,CASSEGGGQPQHF
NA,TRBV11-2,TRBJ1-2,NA,TGTGCCAGCAGCTCTTACAGGGCATCTAACTATGGCTACACCTTC,CASSSYRASNYGYTF
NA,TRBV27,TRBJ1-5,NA,TGTGCCAGCAGTCCCCCTGGGAATCAGCCCCAGCATTTT,CASSPPGNQPQHF
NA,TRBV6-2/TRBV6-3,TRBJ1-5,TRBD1,TGTGCCAGCAGTGGTACAGGGGGCAATCAGCCCCAGCATTTT,CASSGTGGNQPQHF
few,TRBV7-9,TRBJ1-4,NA,TGTGCCAGCAGCTTTCCCGACGGAAAACTGTTTTTT,CASSFPDGKLFF
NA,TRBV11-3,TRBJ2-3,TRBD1,TGTGCCAGCAGCCCTCGACAGGGGCTCGGCACAGATACGCAGTATTTT,CASSPRQGLGTDTQYF
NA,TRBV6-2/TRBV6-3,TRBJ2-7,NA,TGTGCCAGCAGTTCAGGGGTTTTTTACGAGCAGTACTTC,CASSSGVFYEQYF
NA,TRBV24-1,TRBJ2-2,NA,TGTGCCACCAGTGTAAAGGGGGCCGGGGAGCTGTTTTTT,CATSVKGAGELFF
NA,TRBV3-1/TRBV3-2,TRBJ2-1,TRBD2,TGTGCCAGCAGCCAAGTCAGCGGGAGGGCCCCCAATGAGCAGTTCTTC,CASSQVSGRAPNEQFF
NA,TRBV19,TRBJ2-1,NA,TGTGCCAGTAGTATCGCCGGACTGGAGCAGTTCTTC,CASSIAGLEQFF
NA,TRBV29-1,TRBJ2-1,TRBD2,TGCAGCGTTGAGGGGGAGGGCTCCTACAATGAGCAGTTCTTC,CSVEGEGSYNEQFF
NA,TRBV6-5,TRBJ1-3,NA,TGTGCCATCAGGGGATCTGGAAACACCATATATTTT,CAIRGSGNTIYF
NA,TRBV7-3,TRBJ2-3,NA,TGTGCCAGCAGCTTAACGTTGCAAGGAGCGCAGTATTTT,CASSLTLQGAQYF
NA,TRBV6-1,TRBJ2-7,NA,TGTGCCAGCAGTGATCCCTTGCGGGTCTACGAGCAGTACTTC,CASSDPLRVYEQYF
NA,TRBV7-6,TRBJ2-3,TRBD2,TGTGCCAGCAGCTTAGGTAGCGGGAGCCGAGCAGATACGCAGTATTTT,CASSLGSGSRADTQYF